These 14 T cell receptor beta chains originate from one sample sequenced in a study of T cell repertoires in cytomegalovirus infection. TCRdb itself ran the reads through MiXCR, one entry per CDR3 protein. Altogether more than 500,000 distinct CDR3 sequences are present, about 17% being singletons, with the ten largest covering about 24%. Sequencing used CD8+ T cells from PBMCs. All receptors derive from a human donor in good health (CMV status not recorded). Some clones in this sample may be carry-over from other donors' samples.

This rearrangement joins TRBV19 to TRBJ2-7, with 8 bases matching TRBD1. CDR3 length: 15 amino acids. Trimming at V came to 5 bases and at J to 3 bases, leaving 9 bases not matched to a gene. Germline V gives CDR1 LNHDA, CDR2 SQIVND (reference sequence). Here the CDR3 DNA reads TGTGCCAGTAGTGCGGGTCAGGGGGCTAGCTACGAGCAGTACTTC. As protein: CASSAGQGASYEQYF.

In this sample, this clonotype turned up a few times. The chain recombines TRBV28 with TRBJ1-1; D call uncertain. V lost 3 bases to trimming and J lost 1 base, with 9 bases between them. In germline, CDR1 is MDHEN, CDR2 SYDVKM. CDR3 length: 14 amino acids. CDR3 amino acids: CASSFARQNTEAFF. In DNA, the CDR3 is TGTGCCAGCAGTTTCGCCAGGCAGAACACTGAAGCTTTCTTT.

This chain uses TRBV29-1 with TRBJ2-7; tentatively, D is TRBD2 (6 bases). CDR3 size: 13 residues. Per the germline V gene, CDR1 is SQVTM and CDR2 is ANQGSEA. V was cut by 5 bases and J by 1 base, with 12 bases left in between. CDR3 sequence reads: CSVRGGDSYEQYF. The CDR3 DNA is TGCAGCGTTAGGGGCGGGGATTCCTACGAGCAGTACTTC.

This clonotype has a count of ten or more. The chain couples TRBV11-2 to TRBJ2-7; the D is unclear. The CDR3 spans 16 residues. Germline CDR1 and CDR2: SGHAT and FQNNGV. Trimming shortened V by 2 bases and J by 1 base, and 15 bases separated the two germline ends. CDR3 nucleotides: TGTGCCAGCAGCTTACTTGAGGTCCCACGATCCTACGAGCAGTACTTC. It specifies CASSLLEVPRSYEQYF. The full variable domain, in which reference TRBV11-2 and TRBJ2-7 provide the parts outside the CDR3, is EAGVAQSPRYKIIEKRQSVAFWCNPISGHATLYWYQQILGQGPKLLIQFQNNGVVDDSQLPKDRFSAERLKGVDSTLKIQPAKLEDSAVYLCASSLLEVPRSYEQYFGPGTRLTVT.

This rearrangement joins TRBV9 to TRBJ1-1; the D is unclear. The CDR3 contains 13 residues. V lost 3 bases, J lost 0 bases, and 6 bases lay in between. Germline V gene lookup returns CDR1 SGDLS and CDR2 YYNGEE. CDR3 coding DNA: TGTGCCAGCAGCGCGGCCATGAACACTGAAGCTTTCTTT. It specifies CASSAAMNTEAFF.

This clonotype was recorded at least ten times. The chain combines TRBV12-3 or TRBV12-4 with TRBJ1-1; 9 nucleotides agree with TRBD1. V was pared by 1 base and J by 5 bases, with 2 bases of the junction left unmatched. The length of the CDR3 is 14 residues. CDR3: CASSLGGQGTEAFF. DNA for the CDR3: TGTGCCAGCAGTTTAGGAGGACAGGGGACTGAAGCTTTCTTT.

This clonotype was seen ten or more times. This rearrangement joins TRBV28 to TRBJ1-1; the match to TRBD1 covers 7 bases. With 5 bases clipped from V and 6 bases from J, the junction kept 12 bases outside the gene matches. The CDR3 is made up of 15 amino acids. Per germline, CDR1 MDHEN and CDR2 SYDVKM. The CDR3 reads CASSRTGGVSSEAFF. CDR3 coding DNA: TGTGCCAGCAGTCGGACAGGCGGTGTTTCTTCTGAAGCTTTCTTT.

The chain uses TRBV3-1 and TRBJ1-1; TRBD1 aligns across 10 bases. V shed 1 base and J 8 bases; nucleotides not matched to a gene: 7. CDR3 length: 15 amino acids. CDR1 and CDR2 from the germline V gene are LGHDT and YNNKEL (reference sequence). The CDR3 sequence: CASSQGTGGVGEAFF. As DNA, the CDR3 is TGTGCCAGCAGCCAAGGGACAGGGGGAGTAGGGGAAGCTTTCTTT.

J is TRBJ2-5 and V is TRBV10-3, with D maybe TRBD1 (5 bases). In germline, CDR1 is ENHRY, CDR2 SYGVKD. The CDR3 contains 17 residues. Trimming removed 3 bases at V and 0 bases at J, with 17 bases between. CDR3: CAISERGRVGDQETQYF. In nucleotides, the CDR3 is TGTGCCATCAGTGAAAGGGGTAGGGTTGGAGACCAAGAGACCCAGTACTTC.

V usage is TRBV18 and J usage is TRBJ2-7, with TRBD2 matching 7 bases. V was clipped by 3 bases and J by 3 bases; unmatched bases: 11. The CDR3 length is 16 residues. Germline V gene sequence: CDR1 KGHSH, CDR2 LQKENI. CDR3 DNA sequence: TGTGCCAGCTCACCCCTTCTAGCGGACCGCCGCTACGAGCAGTACTTC. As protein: CASSPLLADRRYEQYF.

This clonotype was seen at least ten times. Here the CDR3 reads CASSFGGGPDTQYF. Written as DNA, the CDR3 is TGTGCCAGCAGCTTCGGGGGGGGGCCCGATACGCAGTATTTT. The chain employs TRBV7-6 and TRBJ2-3, with 8 bases lining up with TRBD2. Germline V CDR1 and CDR2: SGHVS, FNYEAQ. The V gene end was trimmed by 3 bases and the J gene end by 6 bases; junction bases not matched to a gene: 5. The CDR3 has 14 residues.

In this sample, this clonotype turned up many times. The CDR3: CASSHRAPNTEAFF. In DNA, the CDR3 is TGTGCCAGCAGCCACAGGGCCCCGAACACTGAAGCTTTCTTT. The chain joins TRBV7-9 to TRBJ1-1, with D possibly matching TRBD1 (6 bases). Germline V gene sequence: CDR1 SEHNR, CDR2 FQNEAQ (reference sequence). Trimming took 5 bases from V and 1 from J, leaving 11 bases between them. The CDR3 loop spans 14 amino acids.

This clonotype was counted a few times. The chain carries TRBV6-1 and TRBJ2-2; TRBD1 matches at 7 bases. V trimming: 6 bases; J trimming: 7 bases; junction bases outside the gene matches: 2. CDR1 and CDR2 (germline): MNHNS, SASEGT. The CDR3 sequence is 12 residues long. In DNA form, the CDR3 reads TGTGCCAGCAGGACAGGGCTCGGGGAGCTGTTTTTT. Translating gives CASRTGLGELFF.

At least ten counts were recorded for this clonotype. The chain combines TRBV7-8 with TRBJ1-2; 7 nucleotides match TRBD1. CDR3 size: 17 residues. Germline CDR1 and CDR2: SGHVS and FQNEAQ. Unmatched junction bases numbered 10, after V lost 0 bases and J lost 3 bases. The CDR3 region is CASSLAGLTGTDYGYTF. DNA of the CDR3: TGTGCCAGCAGCTTAGCGGGCCTAACGGGGACAGACTATGGCTACACCTTC.